This T cell receptor beta chain was found in a study of shared clonotypes between healthy human individuals. Overall study results and limits: Generally, naive subsets (rather than memory subsets) showed larger estimated richness. A handful of donors showed sharing of about 4.8% of naive CD4 clonotypes.

The V gene lost 0 bases and the J gene lost 1 base, with 10 bases spanning the gap. CDR3 length: 15 amino acids. Germline V gene data show CDR1 as SGHRS and CDR2 as YFSETQ. Details on this clone: Its target is not known.

TCRdb keeps only in-frame clones here, not all; method: immunoSEQ multiplex PCR. Among some 980,000 clones, over 60% were seen once, and the ten largest hold 1.5%. CD45RA-negative memory and CD45RA+ naive subsets were split from the CD4+ cells. The source material was memory CD4+ T cells sorted from blood. The subset denotes: CD45RA-negative fraction. This TCR derives from a young man in good health. This rearrangement joins TRBV5-1 to TRBJ1-1; D is unclear. CDR3 sequence (DNA): TGCGCCAGCAGCTTGGACAGCGGAACGAACACTGAAGCTTTCTTT. Translation gives CASSLDSGTNTEAFF.